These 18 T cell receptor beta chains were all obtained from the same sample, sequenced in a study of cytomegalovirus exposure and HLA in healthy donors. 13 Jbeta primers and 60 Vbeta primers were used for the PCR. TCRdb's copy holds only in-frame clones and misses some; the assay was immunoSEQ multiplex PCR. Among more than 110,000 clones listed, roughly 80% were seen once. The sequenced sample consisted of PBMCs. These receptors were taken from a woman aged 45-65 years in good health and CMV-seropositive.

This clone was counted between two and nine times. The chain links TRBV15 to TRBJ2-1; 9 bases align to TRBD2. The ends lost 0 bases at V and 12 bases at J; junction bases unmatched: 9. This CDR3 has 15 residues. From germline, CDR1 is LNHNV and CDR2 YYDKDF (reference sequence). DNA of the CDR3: TGTGCCACCAGCAGAGATCAGGCTAGCGGGGTTGGGCAGTTCTTC. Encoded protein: CATSRDQASGVGQFF. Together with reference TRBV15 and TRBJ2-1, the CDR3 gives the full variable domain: DAMVIQNPRYQVTQFGKPVTLSCSQTLNHNVMYWYQQKSSQAPKLLFHYYDKDFNNEADTPDNFQSRRPNTSFCFLDIRSPGLGDTAMYLCATSRDQASGVGQFFGPGTRLTVL.

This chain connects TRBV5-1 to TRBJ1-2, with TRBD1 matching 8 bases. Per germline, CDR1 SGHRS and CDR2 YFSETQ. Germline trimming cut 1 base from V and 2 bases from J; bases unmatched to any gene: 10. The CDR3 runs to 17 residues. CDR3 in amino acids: CASSLILGGQENYGYTF. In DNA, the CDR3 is TGCGCCAGCAGCTTGATCCTAGGGGGACAGGAAAACTATGGCTACACCTTC.

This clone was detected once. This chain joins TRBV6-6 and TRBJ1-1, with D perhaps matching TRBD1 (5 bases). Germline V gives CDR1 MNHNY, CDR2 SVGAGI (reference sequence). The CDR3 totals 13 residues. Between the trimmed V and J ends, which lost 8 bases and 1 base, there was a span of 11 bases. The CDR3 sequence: CASGNGGNTEAFF. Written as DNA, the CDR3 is TGTGCCAGCGGGAACGGGGGGAACACTGAAGCTTTCTTT.

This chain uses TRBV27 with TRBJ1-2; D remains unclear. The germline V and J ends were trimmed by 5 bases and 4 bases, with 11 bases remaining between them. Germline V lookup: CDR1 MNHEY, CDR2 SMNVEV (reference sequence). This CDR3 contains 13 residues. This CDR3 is CASSRGNPYGYTF. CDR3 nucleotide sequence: TGTGCCAGCAGTCGGGGAAACCCCTATGGCTACACCTTC.

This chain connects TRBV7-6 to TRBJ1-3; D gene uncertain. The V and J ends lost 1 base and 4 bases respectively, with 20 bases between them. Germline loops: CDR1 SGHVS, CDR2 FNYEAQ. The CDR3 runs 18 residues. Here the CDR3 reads CASSLGGEVGSGGNTIYF. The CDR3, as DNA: TGTGCCAGCAGCTTAGGCGGTGAAGTAGGGAGCGGGGGAAACACCATATATTTT.

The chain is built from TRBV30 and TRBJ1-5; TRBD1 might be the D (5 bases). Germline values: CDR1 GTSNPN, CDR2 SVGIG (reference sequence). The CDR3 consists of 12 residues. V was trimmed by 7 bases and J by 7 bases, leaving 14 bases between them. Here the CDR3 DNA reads TGTGCCTTCAAGGGGACTGGCCAGCCCCAGCATTTT. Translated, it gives CAFKGTGQPQHF.

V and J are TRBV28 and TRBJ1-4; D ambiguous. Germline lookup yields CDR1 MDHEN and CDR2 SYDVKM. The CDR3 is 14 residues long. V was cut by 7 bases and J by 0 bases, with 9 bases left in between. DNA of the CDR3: TGTGCCAGCACCCTCCAGGCAACTAATGAAAAACTGTTTTTT. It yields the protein CASTLQATNEKLFF. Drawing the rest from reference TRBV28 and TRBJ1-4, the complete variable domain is DVKVTQSSRYLVKRTGEKVFLECVQDMDHENMFWYRQDPGLGLRLIYFSYDVKMKEKGDIPEGYSVSREKKERFSLILESASTNQTSMYLCASTLQATNEKLFFGSGTQLSVL.

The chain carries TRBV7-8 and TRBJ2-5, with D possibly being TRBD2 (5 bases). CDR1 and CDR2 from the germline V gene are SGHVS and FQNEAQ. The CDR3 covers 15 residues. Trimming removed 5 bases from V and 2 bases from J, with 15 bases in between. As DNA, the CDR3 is TGTGCCAGCAGCCGGGGAGTTTCCTTTCAAGAGACCCAGTACTTC. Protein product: CASSRGVSFQETQYF. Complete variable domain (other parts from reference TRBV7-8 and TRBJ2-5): GAGVSQSPRYKVAKRGQDVALRCDPISGHVSLFWYQQALGQGPEFLTYFQNEAQLDKSGLPSDRFFAERPEGSVSTLKIQRTQQEDSAVYLCASSRGVSFQETQYFGPGTRLLVL.

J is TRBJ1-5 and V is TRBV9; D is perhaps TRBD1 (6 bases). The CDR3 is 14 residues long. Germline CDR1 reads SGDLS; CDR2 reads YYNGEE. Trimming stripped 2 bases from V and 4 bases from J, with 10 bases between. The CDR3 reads CASSVAGVNQPQHF. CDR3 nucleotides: TGTGCCAGCAGCGTGGCAGGGGTGAATCAGCCCCAGCATTTT.

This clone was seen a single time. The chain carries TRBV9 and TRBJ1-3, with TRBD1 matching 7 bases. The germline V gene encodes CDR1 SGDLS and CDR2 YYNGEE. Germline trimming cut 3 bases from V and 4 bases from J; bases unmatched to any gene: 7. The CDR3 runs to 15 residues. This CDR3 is CASSEHTGEGNTIYF. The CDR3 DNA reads TGTGCCAGCAGCGAACACACAGGGGAAGGAAACACCATATATTTT. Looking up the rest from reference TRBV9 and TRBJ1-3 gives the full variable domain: DSGVTQTPKHLITATGQRVTLRCSPRSGDLSVYWYQQSLDQGLQFLIQYYNGEERAKGNILERFSAQQFPDLHSELNLSSLELGDSALYFCASSEHTGEGNTIYFGEGSWLTVV.

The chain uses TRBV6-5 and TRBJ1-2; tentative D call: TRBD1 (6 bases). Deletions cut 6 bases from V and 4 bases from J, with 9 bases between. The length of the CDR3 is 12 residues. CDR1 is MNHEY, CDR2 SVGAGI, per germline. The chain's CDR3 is CASSPDSYGYTF. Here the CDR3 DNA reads TGTGCCAGCAGCCCGGACAGCTATGGCTACACCTTC.

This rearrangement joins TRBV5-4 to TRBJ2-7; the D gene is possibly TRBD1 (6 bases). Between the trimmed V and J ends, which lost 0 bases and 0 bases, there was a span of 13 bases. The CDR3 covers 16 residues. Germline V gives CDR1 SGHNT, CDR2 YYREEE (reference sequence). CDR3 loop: CASSLAPGATSYEQYF. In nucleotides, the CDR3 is TGTGCCAGCAGCTTGGCCCCAGGGGCGACCTCCTACGAGCAGTACTTC.

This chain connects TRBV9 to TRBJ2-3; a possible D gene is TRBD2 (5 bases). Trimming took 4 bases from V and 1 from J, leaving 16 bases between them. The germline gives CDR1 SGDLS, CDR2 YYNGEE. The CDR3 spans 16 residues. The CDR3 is CASSTPVAGGTDTQYF. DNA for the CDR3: TGTGCCAGCAGCACCCCCGTCGCGGGTGGCACAGATACGCAGTATTTT.

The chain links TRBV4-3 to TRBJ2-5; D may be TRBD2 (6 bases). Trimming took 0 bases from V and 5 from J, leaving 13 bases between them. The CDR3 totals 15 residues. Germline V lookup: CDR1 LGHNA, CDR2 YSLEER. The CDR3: CASSQERHAGETQYF. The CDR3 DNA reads TGCGCCAGCAGCCAAGAGCGACATGCGGGGGAGACCCAGTACTTC.

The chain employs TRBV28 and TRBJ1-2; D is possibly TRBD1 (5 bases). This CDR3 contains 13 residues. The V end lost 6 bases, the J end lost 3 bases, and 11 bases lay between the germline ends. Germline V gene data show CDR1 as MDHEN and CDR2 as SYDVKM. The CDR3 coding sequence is TGTGCCAGCAGGGTTGGGGGGGACTATGGCTACACCTTC. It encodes CASRVGGDYGYTF.

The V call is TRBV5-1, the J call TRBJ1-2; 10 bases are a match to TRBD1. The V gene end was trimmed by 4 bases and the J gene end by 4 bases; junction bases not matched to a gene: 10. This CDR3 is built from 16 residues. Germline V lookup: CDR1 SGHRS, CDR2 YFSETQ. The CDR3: CASSTPTGGLVYGYTF. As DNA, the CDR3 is TGCGCCAGCAGCACGCCGACAGGGGGCCTCGTCTATGGCTACACCTTC.

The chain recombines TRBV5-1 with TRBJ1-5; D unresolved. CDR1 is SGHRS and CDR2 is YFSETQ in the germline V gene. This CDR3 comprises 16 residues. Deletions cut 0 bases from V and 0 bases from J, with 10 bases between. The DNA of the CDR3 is TGCGCCAGCAGCTTGGACACGTACTATAGCAATCAGCCCCAGCATTTT. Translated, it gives CASSLDTYYSNQPQHF.

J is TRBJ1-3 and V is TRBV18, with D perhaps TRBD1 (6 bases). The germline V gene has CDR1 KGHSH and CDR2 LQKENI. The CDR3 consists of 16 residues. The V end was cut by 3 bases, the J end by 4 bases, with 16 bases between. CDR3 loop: CASSPRGGAEGNTIYF. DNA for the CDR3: TGTGCCAGCTCACCCCGCGGGGGCGCGGAGGGAAACACCATATATTTT. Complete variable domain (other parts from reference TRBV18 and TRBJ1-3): NAGVMQNPRHLVRRRGQEARLRCSPMKGHSHVYWYRQLPEEGLKFMVYLQKENIIDESGMPKERFSAEFPKEGPSILRIQQVVRGDSAAYFCASSPRGGAEGNTIYFGEGSWLTVV.